A single sample is the source of the 5 T cell receptor beta chains below, sequenced in a study of vaccination effects on CD4 cells after COVID-19. Their antigens remain unidentified. Only in-frame clones appear in the TCRdb table, and some are missing; sequencing was by immunoSEQ multiplex PCR. Of over 8,000 clones listed, about 80% are singletons. After roughly ten days in culture, the CD4+ T cells were isolated. Participants were vaccinated with two doses of either the BNT162b2 or mRNA-1273 vaccine. Sequenced here: CD4+ T cells from PBMCs cultured without peptide, sampled after COVID-19 vaccination. These receptors were obtained from a human donor who received a COVID-19 vaccine.

There are a few counts of this clone. V usage is TRBV6-5 and J usage is TRBJ1-1, with 7 bases aligning to TRBD1. The CDR3 has 14 amino acids. The V and J ends lost 7 bases and 4 bases, in that order; junction bases with no gene match: 9. CDR1 is MNHEY, CDR2 SVGAGI, per germline. The CDR3 sequence is CASTRTGGFTEAFF. DNA of the CDR3: TGTGCCAGCACCCGGACAGGTGGATTCACTGAAGCTTTCTTT.

This clone was seen only a few times. The gene calls are TRBV6-5 and TRBJ1-2; the match to TRBD1 covers 9 bases. V gave up 5 bases and J gave up 0 bases; unmatched junction bases: 4. The CDR3 is made up of 15 amino acids. Looked up from germline, CDR1 is MNHEY and CDR2 is SVGAGI. The CDR3 is CASSTGGSPNYGYTF. CDR3 nucleotides: TGTGCCAGCAGTACAGGGGGCTCTCCTAACTATGGCTACACCTTC.

The chain has TRBV11-2 and TRBJ1-2, with no clear D. Trimming shortened V by 5 bases and J by 7 bases, and 26 bases separated the two germline ends. Germline-derived CDR1 and CDR2 are SGHAT and FQNNGV. The CDR3 is 17 residues long. The CDR3: CASSPLIAFGGRSGYTF. The CDR3 DNA is TGTGCCAGCAGCCCCCTAATAGCGTTTGGAGGGAGGAGTGGCTACACCTTC.

The chain combines TRBV7-2 with TRBJ2-6, with 11 bases matching TRBD2. CDR1 SGHTA and CDR2 FQGNSA come from the germline V gene. CDR3 length: 19 residues. Losses at the gene ends were 7 bases for V and 0 bases for J; bases not matched to a gene: 11. The CDR3 is CASIVETSGGLSGANVLTF. Written as DNA, the CDR3 is TGTGCCAGCATCGTCGAAACTAGCGGGGGCCTCTCTGGGGCCAACGTCCTGACTTTC.

J is TRBJ1-5 and V is TRBV23-1; D is perhaps TRBD1 (5 bases). TRBV23-1 is classed as an ORF, of uncertain function. This CDR3 spans 14 amino acids. Deletions cut 4 bases from V and 2 bases from J, with 9 bases between. CDR3 residues: CASSRGIGNQPQHF. CDR3 coding DNA: TGCGCCAGCAGTCGGGGCATCGGCAATCAGCCCCAGCATTTT.